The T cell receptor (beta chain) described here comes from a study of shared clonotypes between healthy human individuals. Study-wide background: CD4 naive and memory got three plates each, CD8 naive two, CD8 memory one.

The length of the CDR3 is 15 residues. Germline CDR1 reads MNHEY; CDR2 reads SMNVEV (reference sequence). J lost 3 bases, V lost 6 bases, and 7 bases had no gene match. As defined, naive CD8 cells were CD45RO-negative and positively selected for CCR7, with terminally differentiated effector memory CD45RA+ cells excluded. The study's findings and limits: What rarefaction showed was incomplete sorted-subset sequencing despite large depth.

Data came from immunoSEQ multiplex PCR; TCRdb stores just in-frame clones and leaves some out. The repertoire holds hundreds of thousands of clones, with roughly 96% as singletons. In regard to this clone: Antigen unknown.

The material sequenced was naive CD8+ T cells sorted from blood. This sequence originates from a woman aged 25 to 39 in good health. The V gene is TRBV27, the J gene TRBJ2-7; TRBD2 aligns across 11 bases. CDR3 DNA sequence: TGTGCCAGCAGGATCATAGCGGGGGGGGGCTACGAGCAGTACTTC. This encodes CASRIIAGGGYEQYF.